There are a few counts of the clone carrying this TCR beta chain. The antigen is unknown. This sample was included in a study of cytomegalovirus exposure and HLA in healthy donors. Study at large: The use of the same platform for the approximately 110 validation repertoires and the approximately 670 first-cohort repertoires was reported by a later analysis. Overall study findings and caveats: Whilst most TCR sequences proved rare, a subset of public TCRs occurred across many donors. TCR clusters originating in the first cohort tended to co-occur in the 120 validation repertoires, according to a later analysis.

Some clones are missing from TCRdb's copy, which holds only in-frame ones; the method was immunoSEQ multiplex PCR. The table shows approximately 140,000 clones, with around 85% occurring only once. The donors were in the roughly 130-subject validation cohort; that cohort was separate from the roughly 620-subject first cohort. J was trimmed by 2 bases and V by 0 bases; bases with no gene match: 7. Germline values: CDR1 KGHSH, CDR2 LQKENI. This CDR3 has 16 residues. The sample comprised PBMCs. The source of this sequence is a man aged 18 to 30 in good health and CMV-seronegative. The V gene is TRBV18, the J gene TRBJ2-7, with 7 bases that match TRBD1. In DNA form, the CDR3 reads TGTGCCAGCTCACCACCGAAGAACAGGGGCCCCTACGAGCAGTACTTC. Translated: CASSPPKNRGPYEQYF.